This T cell receptor beta chain came from a study of T cells in localized non-small cell lung cancer. As to this clone: The antigen remains undetermined.

Study findings and constraints: In adjacent lung appeared a median approximately 61 of the top 100 tumor clones.

The CDR3 extends over 14 amino acids. Trimming left V 3 bases short and J 5 bases short, with 10 bases between. CDR1 is KGHSH, CDR2 LQKENI, per germline. Method: immunoSEQ multiplex PCR; TCRdb's copy keeps in-frame clones and lacks some. The data contain around 50,000 clones, about nine tenths of them singletons. The clonotype was recovered from a woman aged 35-70 years with stage I lung adenocarcinoma. The rearrangement uses TRBV18 and TRBJ1-4; D gene ambiguous. Here the sequenced sample was peripheral blood, taken before any cancer treatment. CDR3 loop: CASSPSATNEKLFF. The CDR3 region has the DNA TGTGCCAGCTCACCGTCGGCCACAAATGAAAAACTGTTTTTT.